Described below is a single TCR beta chain sequence and its context. The antigen it recognizes is unknown. No much larger clone exists at a distance of one base, and base qualities are not known. The donors were roughly 40 Caucasian individuals from Russia, aged roughly 6 to 90 years, who were systemically healthy. Each donor gave 9.5 to 10 milliliters of peripheral blood, drawn into EDTA-treated Vacutainer tubes. Ficoll-Paque density-gradient centrifugation was used to isolate PBMCs, with at least 7 million per sample. Total RNA, at least 6 micrograms per sample, was extracted from PBMCs with Trizol reagent. For every donor, flow cytometry on a PBMC aliquot measured the percentage of naive CD45RAhigh/CD27high T cells. The data derive from a study of blood T cells in healthy people across ages (dated by TCRdb to between 2014 and 2017). Background for the entire study: In model experiments, roughly one uniquely barcoded TCR beta cDNA molecule per two T cells was captured by template switching. Age-related changes in TCR beta repertoire diversity were measured in the study by deep sequencing normalized with unique cDNA molecular identifiers. Four age groups were formed from the donors: young (average 16 years), middle-aged (less than 40), aged (about 68) and long-lived (82). To avoid experimental bias, donors of different ages were spread randomly across the sequencing lanes. For two donors (one aged 18 to 30 and one aged 80 or older), the study analyzed two additional independent replicas of 1 million unique cDNA reads from the same blood draw. The paper as a whole reports these results and caveats: Because the CMV infection status of the donors was unknown, age-related changes in expanded clonotypes may potentially have been confounded. Estimates of total diversity based on one million sequenced T cells were considered lower bounds and underestimates. A strong correlation was found between observed TCR beta diversity and the percentage of naive T cells measured by flow cytometry. Compared with the aged group, more naive CD4+ T cells, fewer expanded clones and increased TCR diversity were shown by the long-lived group, suggesting age selection. Observed TCR beta diversity per million T cells fell roughly linearly with age, and a significant reduction was already apparent by age roughly 40. Since profiling was done on bulk unsorted PBMCs, naive and antigen-experienced compartments could not be conclusively compared.

The germline V gene gives CDR1 as LGHNA and CDR2 as YNFKEQ. Trimming at the junction amounts to 1 base on V and 7 bases on J, and the germline ends lie 7 bases apart. Counted from cysteine to phenylalanine, this CDR3 has 13 amino acids. Only the CDR3 portion is preserved as DNA: 39 bases, with reading frame beginning at the first base. Libraries came from 5' RACE. Data came from an Illumina HiSeq 2500. A second roughly 7 to 12 cycle PCR used a sample-barcoded 5' primer and a J-beta primer mix. Each TCR beta cDNA molecule received a unique molecular identifier from a template-switch 5' adaptor carrying 12 random nucleotides. At least 2.5 million CDR3-containing paired-end reads were obtained from each sample. The Mint cDNA synthesis kit, primed by a TRBC-specific oligonucleotide, was used to synthesize first-strand cDNA from all RNA. Following uracil-DNA glycosylase treatment, all cDNA underwent a first 18-cycle PCR with the universal primers M1SS and BC2_uni_R. Turning to the authors' computational methods: For normalization, 1 million high-quality reads, each with a distinct molecular identifier, were randomly selected from each sample. Instead of being binned into consensus sequences, reads that shared molecular identifiers were thrown out. CDR3 identification, clonotype clustering and error correction used MiTCR with a Q25 quality threshold and the strictest error-elimination algorithm. A nonparametric unseen species model with Euler transformation was used to estimate a lower bound on total TCR beta diversity. TCRdb trimmed public reads at Q25 via fastp, called clones via MiXCR and kept in-frame beta chains. Under each unique CDR3 protein, matching rows form one entry showing the most common genes and DNA. These V and J calls originate from TCRdb's pipeline instead of the authors' own analysis. Here the sample has 800,000 to 1,000,000 distinct CDR3 sequences; around 49% occur a single time. Roughly 13% of the sample is taken by the ten largest.

Input material: blood. This TCR was sampled from a man between 25 and 39 years old in good health. This sequence uses TRBV4-2 and TRBJ1-4, with the D gene call left open. The CDR3 is CASSQGRSEKLFF. In nucleotides, the sequence is TGTGCCAGCAGCCAAGGACGAAGTGAAAAACTGTTTTTT.